The clone carrying this T cell receptor beta chain appeared once. A much larger clone is a single base away; this may be a read error. Library construction for TCR beta used iRepertoire HTBI primers and Arm-PCR of CDR3 regions. In the source study's methods: Across the samples, identification revealed around 65 TRBV and more than twelve TRBJ segments. TCRdb ran MiXCR on the multiplex PCR reads and lists one entry per CDR3 protein. What appears here as the V and J calls and clone size reflects TCRdb's work, not the paper's. The top ten hold approximately 16% of the sample, which has about 470,000 distinct CDR3 sequences, 15% seen once. Time point described: newly diagnosed GD, antithyroid drugs for less than 3 months. From PBMCs, RNA was extracted and then used to make the TCR library. The data are from a study of regulatory T cells in long-lasting Graves disease. Germline V gene sequence: CDR1 ENHRY, CDR2 SYGVKD. The CDR3 extends over 14 amino acids.

The same sample was also used in a study of T cells in Graves' hyperthyroidism and ophthalmopathy.

The source was peripheral blood mononuclear cells (PBMCs), collected at new diagnosis, from a patient treated with antithyroid drugs. The chain uses TRBV10-3 and TRBJ1-1, with D unclear. The clonotype originates from a woman aged 25 to 39 with Graves disease. The CDR3 region is CAINETHSGAEAFF. In DNA form, the CDR3 reads TGTGCCATCAATGAGACCCATTCTGGGGCTGAAGCTTTCTTT.